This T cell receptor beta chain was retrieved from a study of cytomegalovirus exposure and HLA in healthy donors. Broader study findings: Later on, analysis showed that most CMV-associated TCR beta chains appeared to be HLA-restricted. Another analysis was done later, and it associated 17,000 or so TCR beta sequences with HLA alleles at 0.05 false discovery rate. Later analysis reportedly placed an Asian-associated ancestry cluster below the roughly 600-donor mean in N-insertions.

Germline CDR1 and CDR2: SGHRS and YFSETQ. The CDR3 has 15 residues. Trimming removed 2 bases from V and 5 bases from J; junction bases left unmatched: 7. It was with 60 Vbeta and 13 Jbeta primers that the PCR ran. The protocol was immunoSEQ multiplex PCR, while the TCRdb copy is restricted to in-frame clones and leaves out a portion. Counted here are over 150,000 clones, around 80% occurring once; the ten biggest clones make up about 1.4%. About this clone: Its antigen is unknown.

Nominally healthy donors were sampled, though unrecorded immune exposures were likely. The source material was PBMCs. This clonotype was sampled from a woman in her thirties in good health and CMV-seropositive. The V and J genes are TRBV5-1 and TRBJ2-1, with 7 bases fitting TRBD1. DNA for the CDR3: TGCGCCAGCAGCTTCCAGGGGACAGTAGACAATGAGCAGTTCTTC. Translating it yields CASSFQGTVDNEQFF.